The sequence of this T cell receptor (beta chain) was determined in a study of blood T cells in healthy people across ages. Study-level findings and limits: Per million T cells, the diversity of TCR beta decreased roughly linearly as age advanced.

This clonotype was detected a few times. The antigen remains unidentified. A second roughly 6 to 11 cycle PCR used barcoded and J-beta primers. TCRdb reprocessed the 5' RACE reads via MiXCR and lists one record per CDR3 protein. Of around 1.5 million distinct CDR3 sequences listed, 30% to 40% are singletons. Germline lookup yields CDR1 SNHLY and CDR2 FYNNEI. Trimming stripped 2 bases from V and 7 bases from J, with 15 bases between. The CDR3 covers 15 residues. Each sample yielded at least 5 micrograms of PBMC total RNA. This chain connects TRBV2 to TRBJ2-1; the D gene could be TRBD1 or TRBD2 (5 bases each). This clonotype was sampled from a woman in her 30s in good health. The sample consisted of blood. The CDR3 DNA follows: TGTGCCAGCAGTGAAATTGACAGCCGAGGGAATGAGCAGTTCTTC. Protein: CASSEIDSRGNEQFF.